Following are 4 T cell receptor beta chains from one sample sequenced in a study of neoadjuvant nivolumab and ipilimumab in lung cancer. TCRdb's table, derived via immunoSEQ multiplex PCR, lists solely in-frame clones and lacks some. The sample holds 25,000 to 35,000 clones, 83% seen once. The material sequenced was tumor tissue, taken after neoadjuvant nivolumab, alone or with ipilimumab, at or shortly before surgery. These TCRs come from an adult with non-small cell lung cancer.

The count of this clone is one. The V and J genes are TRBV12-2 and TRBJ1-1; TRBD1 is the table's D call and was not checked against the DNA. TRBV12-2 is given as a pseudogene. The CDR3 covers 20 residues. The CDR3 reads CASRPTLPKDRGGMNTEAFF. As DNA, the CDR3 is TGTGCAAGTCGCCCGACATTACCGAAGGACAGGGGGGGGATGAACACTGAAGCTTTCTTT.

This chain joins TRBV5-4 and TRBJ2-7; the match to TRBD2 covers 7 bases. Trimming at V came to 2 bases and at J to 4 bases, leaving 6 bases not matched to a gene. The CDR3 runs to 14 residues. Germline V gene lookup returns CDR1 SGHNT and CDR2 YYREEE (reference sequence). Here the CDR3 DNA reads TGTGCCAGCAGCTTTACGGGGGGAATTTACGAGCAGTACTTC. Encoded protein: CASSFTGGIYEQYF.

The chain carries TRBV5-1 and TRBJ2-5, with a possible D match to TRBD2 (5 bases). The V gene's germline CDR1 is SGHRS and CDR2 YFSETQ. V was clipped by 6 bases and J by 3 bases, with 6 bases between them. The CDR3 runs 11 residues. The CDR3 is CASNGEETQYF. The CDR3, as DNA: TGCGCCAGCAACGGGGAAGAGACCCAGTACTTC. Combining the CDR3 with reference TRBV5-1 and TRBJ2-5 gives the whole variable domain KAGVTQTPRYLIKTRGQQVTLSCSPISGHRSVSWYQQTPGQGLQFLFEYFSETQRNKGNFPGRFSGRQFSNSRSEMNVSTLELGDSALYLCASNGEETQYFGPGTRLLVL.

V gene TRBV6-5 combines with J gene TRBJ2-7; D perhaps matches TRBD1 (6 bases). V was trimmed by 6 bases and J by 3 bases, leaving 18 bases between them. The CDR3 runs 15 residues. Germline CDR1 and CDR2: MNHEY and SVGAGI. CDR3 bases: TGTGCCAGCAGGCCAGGGGCAAATAGCCTCTACGAGCAGTACTTC. Encoded protein: CASRPGANSLYEQYF.